These 13 T cell receptor beta chains came from one sample sequenced in a study of cytomegalovirus exposure and HLA in healthy donors. Only in-frame clones appear in the TCRdb table, and some are missing; sequencing was by immunoSEQ multiplex PCR. The sample includes roughly 45,000 clones, roughly nine tenths of them seen just once. Sequencing input: PBMCs. The receptors come from a man between 18 and 29 years old in good health and CMV-seronegative.

This sequence joins TRBV6-4 and TRBJ2-7; D gene uncertain. The germline CDR1 and CDR2 sequences are MRHNA and SNTAGT. This CDR3 has 9 amino acids. The germline V and J ends were trimmed by 7 bases and 5 bases, with 3 bases remaining between them. This chain's CDR3 is CASINEQYF. In DNA, the CDR3 is TGTGCCAGCATAAACGAGCAGTACTTC.

The rearrangement uses TRBV5-5 and TRBJ2-3; D may be TRBD2 (6 bases). This CDR3 region has 15 residues. The V gene's germline CDR1 is SGHKS and CDR2 YYEKEE (reference sequence). Trimming removed 4 bases from V and 6 bases from J, with 18 bases in between. DNA for the CDR3: TGTGCCAGCAGCACCCCTTGGCGGGACGTCGATACGCAGTATTTT. Protein sequence: CASSTPWRDVDTQYF.

The chain joins TRBV2 to TRBJ1-6, with D unresolved. In germline, CDR1 is SNHLY, CDR2 FYNNEI. The CDR3 has 15 residues. The ends were cut back, 2 bases at V and 9 bases at J, with 14 bases in the middle. The DNA of the CDR3 is TGTGCCAGCAGTGAAACCTCCAGGTCGGTTTCACCCCTCCACTTT. This sequence encodes CASSETSRSVSPLHF.

V and J are TRBV28 and TRBJ2-1; TRBD2 matches 8 bases. V lost 3 bases to trimming and J lost 1 base; unmatched junction nucleotides: 2. This CDR3 has 15 amino acids. Germline V gives CDR1 MDHEN, CDR2 SYDVKM. CDR3: CASSLERGSYNEQFF. DNA of the CDR3: TGTGCCAGCAGTTTGGAGCGGGGGTCCTACAATGAGCAGTTCTTC.

The V and J genes are TRBV9 and TRBJ1-1; weak D call: TRBD1 (5 bases). The CDR3 covers 12 residues. Trimming removed 8 bases from V and 0 bases from J, with 8 bases in between. Germline CDR1 and CDR2: SGDLS and YYNGEE. DNA of the CDR3: TGTGCCAGAACGACAGTGAACACTGAAGCTTTCTTT. Its protein is CARTTVNTEAFF.

V is TRBV10-3 and J is TRBJ1-1, with TRBD1 identical over 7 bases. This CDR3 spans 16 amino acids. The germline V gene has CDR1 ENHRY and CDR2 SYGVKD. With 5 bases clipped from V and 6 bases from J, the junction kept 15 bases outside the gene matches. The CDR3 reads CAISTGQWGVGAEAFF. As DNA, the CDR3 is TGTGCCATCAGTACGGGACAGTGGGGCGTGGGAGCTGAAGCTTTCTTT.

The chain is built from TRBV5-1 and TRBJ2-1; D remains ambiguous. V was pared by 0 bases and J by 9 bases, with 13 bases between. The V gene's germline CDR1 is SGHRS and CDR2 YFSETQ. The length of the CDR3 is 14 residues. The CDR3 reads CASSLDLPGSEQFF. The CDR3 nucleotides read TGCGCCAGCAGCTTGGACCTTCCCGGTAGTGAGCAGTTCTTC.

The chain has TRBV7-6 and TRBJ2-5; possible D gene TRBD1, 5 bases. Trimming shortened V by 5 bases and J by 4 bases, and 14 bases separated the two germline ends. This CDR3 contains 14 residues. Germline loops: CDR1 SGHVS, CDR2 FNYEAQ. As DNA, the CDR3 is TGTGCCAGCAGCCATGGGGCCTCGCGAGAGACCCAGTACTTC. Translating it yields CASSHGASRETQYF.

The chain recombines TRBV5-1 with TRBJ1-1; 7 nucleotides match TRBD1. The CDR3 contains 14 residues. CDR1 is SGHRS and CDR2 is YFSETQ in the germline V gene. V lost 5 bases and J lost 5; bases outside the gene matches: 9. The CDR3 loop is CASRNSGQQTEAFF. CDR3 in DNA: TGCGCCAGCAGGAACTCGGGACAGCAGACTGAAGCTTTCTTT.

The chain uses TRBV27 and TRBJ1-5; D uncertain. Trimming took off 6 bases at V and 11 bases at J, with 20 bases between the two ends. The CDR3 extends over 14 amino acids. Germline assignment: CDR1 MNHEY and CDR2 SMNVEV (reference sequence). CDR3 DNA sequence: TGTGCCAGCAGGGAGAGCGCATCCAATCCGTCCCAGCATTTT. The encoded protein is CASRESASNPSQHF.

In this sample, this clone turned up a few times. V and J are TRBV7-2 and TRBJ2-1; D is ambiguous. The ends were cut back, 2 bases at V and 0 bases at J, with 8 bases in the middle. CDR3 size: 15 residues. From germline, CDR1 is SGHTA and CDR2 FQGNSA. CDR3 DNA sequence: TGTGCCAGCAGCTTATTTTGGAGCTCCTACAATGAGCAGTTCTTC. Its translation is CASSLFWSSYNEQFF.

The rearrangement uses TRBV5-6 and TRBJ1-5; 11 nucleotides align to TRBD1. Germline lookup yields CDR1 SGHDT and CDR2 YYEEEE. V was pared by 2 bases and J by 2 bases, with 9 bases of the junction left unmatched. The CDR3 has 18 residues. The CDR3 region has the DNA TGTGCCAGCAGCTTACACCGGGACAGGGGGTCGGGCAATCAGCCCCAGCATTTT. It specifies CASSLHRDRGSGNQPQHF.

This clone occurred once. This chain connects TRBV7-9 to TRBJ1-1, with D perhaps TRBD1 (5 bases). Looked up from germline, CDR1 is SEHNR and CDR2 is FQNEAQ (reference sequence). The CDR3 consists of 13 residues. Trimming stripped 5 bases from V and 4 bases from J, with 11 bases between. The DNA of the CDR3 is TGTGCCAGCAGCCCACCGACAGTCACTGAAGCTTTCTTT. Translating gives CASSPPTVTEAFF.